This is a list of T cell receptor beta chains from one sample in a study of human T cells and chemical hapten exposure. In TCRdb, the RACE reads were re-called with MiXCR into one record per CDR3 protein. This sample has 180,000 or so distinct CDR3 sequences, with under 35% found just once. The sample consisted of whole blood, taken in connection with sensitization to the hapten diphenylcyclopropenone (DPC). Every receptor here comes from a woman aged 30 to 39 with alopecia areata. Some clones in this sample may be carry-over from other donors' samples. Both conserved end residues are trimmed from each CDR3. Fields, in order: CDR3 protein, V gene, D gene. A D gene is named only where the DNA matches it firmly.

CDR3: ASSHVMGQGTGNTIY
V: TRBV4-3
D: TRBD1

CDR3: ASSRAGGSQETQY
V: TRBV28
D: TRBD2

CDR3: ASSSPPGTDTQY
V: TRBV6-2/TRBV6-3
D: NA

CDR3: SAPGLAGGDTQY
V: TRBV29-1
D: TRBD2

CDR3: ASSSLQAYNSPLH
V: TRBV7-6
D: NA

CDR3: ASSQTVGGKSTDTQY
V: TRBV3-1
D: NA

CDR3: ASIKVTGNTGELF
V: TRBV28
D: NA

CDR3: ASTDGLPPSYEQY
V: TRBV5-5
D: NA

CDR3: SVEAGGNRGNIQY
V: TRBV29-1
D: TRBD1

CDR3: ASSPGTGPRNEQF
V: TRBV28
D: TRBD1

CDR3: SVRPTGLNTEAF
V: TRBV29-1
D: TRBD1

CDR3: ASSEGQGPNYGYT
V: TRBV6-1
D: TRBD1

CDR3: ASSLEGGRRYEQY
V: TRBV28
D: TRBD2

CDR3: ASRPGETNEQF
V: TRBV7-9
D: NA

CDR3: SIRQGWTGELF
V: TRBV29-1
D: TRBD1

CDR3: ASGNLEKLF
V: TRBV12-5
D: NA

CDR3: ASSFTTSGTYEQY
V: TRBV28
D: TRBD2

CDR3: ASSPRGSGGAGEQF
V: TRBV9
D: TRBD2

CDR3: ASSEAAGVFTGELF
V: TRBV10-2
D: NA

CDR3: ATSNGYNEQF
V: TRBV15
D: NA

CDR3: ASSLMGQGSYGYT
V: TRBV12-3/TRBV12-4
D: TRBD1

CDR3: SARDSAAVRDSNQPQH
V: TRBV20-1
D: NA

CDR3: ASSGEGLYQETQY
V: TRBV5-1
D: NA

CDR3: ASIQGLYNEQF
V: TRBV2
D: NA

CDR3: ASSTDYNTGELF
V: TRBV7-3
D: NA

CDR3: ASSYLSNTEAF
V: TRBV6-5
D: NA

CDR3: ASSSQGGDTEAF
V: TRBV5-1
D: TRBD1

CDR3: ASSLEVGQGLHTIY
V: TRBV7-2
D: NA

CDR3: ASSLIRGDTQY
V: TRBV7-3
D: NA

CDR3: ASSFDTRAYEQY
V: TRBV7-2
D: NA

CDR3: ASSLRAGDGGYT
V: TRBV28
D: NA

CDR3: SASLRKAMNTEAF
V: TRBV20-1
D: NA

CDR3: ASSQGGQNNEQF
V: TRBV5-1
D: NA

CDR3: ASSADPGTGGAVLRAGQQGEQY
V: TRBV5-1
D: NA

CDR3: SPFSGRASTGVFQETQY
V: TRBV20-1
D: TRBD2

CDR3: ASSPWGLAGGLEETQY
V: TRBV6-6
D: TRBD2

CDR3: ASSFAGNYEQY
V: TRBV7-8
D: NA

CDR3: SVRVSYEQY
V: TRBV29-1
D: NA

CDR3: SVGAGGNQPQH
V: TRBV29-1
D: NA

CDR3: ASSDGQANLLGSQY
V: TRBV5-1
D: TRBD1

CDR3: SVSIPNSYEQY
V: TRBV29-1
D: NA

CDR3: ASSLTFGELF
V: TRBV7-2
D: NA

CDR3: SVVVGPYTEAF
V: TRBV29-1
D: NA

CDR3: SVEGGRGPETQY
V: TRBV29-1
D: TRBD1

CDR3: ASRDRGRETQY
V: TRBV19
D: TRBD1

CDR3: ASRTGWSSYEQY
V: TRBV6-5
D: NA

CDR3: ASSLGQGPSTGELF
V: TRBV2
D: TRBD1

CDR3: ASSQDFAGGLNEQF
V: TRBV4-3
D: TRBD1

CDR3: ASSPTGLYEQY
V: TRBV4-1
D: NA

CDR3: ASSLQSRGPQH
V: TRBV12-3/TRBV12-4
D: NA

CDR3: ASSQGQGGATNEKLF
V: TRBV4-3
D: TRBD1

CDR3: SARIASQETQY
V: TRBV20-1
D: NA

CDR3: AWKGAGGPNEQF
V: TRBV30
D: TRBD2

CDR3: ASSNPGQGDTGELF
V: TRBV19
D: TRBD1

CDR3: ASSLLTGEHYGYT
V: TRBV28
D: TRBD1

CDR3: SVRREQGFGYT
V: TRBV29-1
D: TRBD1

CDR3: ASSESRAQGVNQPQH
V: TRBV10-2
D: NA